This is a list of T cell receptor beta chains from one sample in a study of blood T cells in healthy people across ages. TCRdb re-analysed the 5' RACE reads in MiXCR, keeping a single row per CDR3 protein. The table shows fewer than 1.5 million distinct CDR3 sequences, with 42% occurring only once. The sequenced material came from blood. These receptors were taken from a woman aged 18-30 years in good health. The CDR3 runs from the conserved cysteine through the conserved F or W. The D gene is left open where the match is weak. Some rows mark clone size as missing; the rest say once, few, many or name a class of expanded clone.

cdr3_aa cdr3_nt clone_size j_call v_call d_call
CASSIGGSRGTDTQYF TGCGCCAGCAGCATTGGAGGCTCGAGGGGCACAGATACGCAGTATTTT - TRBJ2-3 TRBV5-1 -
CASRGGVQDTQYF TGTGCCAGCAGAGGGGGGGTCCAAGATACGCAGTATTTT - TRBJ2-3 TRBV12-3/TRBV12-4 -
CASSQGLAGGWNNEQFF TGCGCCAGCAGCCAGGGACTAGCGGGGGGCTGGAACAATGAGCAGTTCTTC - TRBJ2-1 TRBV5-1 TRBD2
CASILGSGLAETGELFF TGTGCCAGTATTTTAGGGTCCGGACTAGCGGAAACCGGGGAGCTGTTTTTT once TRBJ2-2 TRBV19 TRBD2
CSASNGLAGVVLEQFF TGCAGTGCTAGTAACGGACTAGCGGGAGTAGTACTTGAGCAGTTCTTC - TRBJ2-1 TRBV20-1 TRBD2
CSAQLGGSYNEQFF TGCAGTGCTCAGCTGGGGGGATCCTACAATGAGCAGTTCTTC - TRBJ2-1 TRBV20-1 -
CSARSGVGRDYNEQFF TGCAGTGCTAGATCGGGTGTGGGGCGAGATTACAATGAGCAGTTCTTC - TRBJ2-1 TRBV20-1 -
CACSLLPLAGGNADTQYF TGCGCCTGCAGCCTGCTGCCACTAGCGGGGGGGAACGCAGATACGCAGTATTTT - TRBJ2-3 TRBV5-1 TRBD2
CASRTMAGGRSDTQYF TGTGCCAGCAGGACCATGGCGGGGGGGCGATCAGATACGCAGTATTTT few TRBJ2-3 TRBV28 TRBD2
CASSFMSTLYTGELFF TGTGCCAGCAGCTTTATGTCGACGTTATACACCGGGGAGCTGTTTTTT - TRBJ2-2 TRBV5-6 -
CASSRVEDFQETQYF TGTGCCAGCAGCCGGGTGGAGGACTTCCAAGAGACCCAGTACTTC - TRBJ2-5 TRBV5-5 -
CASSPAGEGNEQYF TGTGCCAGCAGCCCCGCCGGAGAGGGGAATGAGCAGTACTTC - TRBJ2-5 TRBV9 -
CASSFMANRGWTGELFF TGTGCCAGCAGTTTTATGGCGAATCGGGGGTGGACCGGGGAGCTGTTTTTT - TRBJ2-2 TRBV12-3/TRBV12-4 -
CASSHLGLAGSYEQYF TGTGCCAGCAGCCATCTGGGACTAGCGGGTTCCTACGAGCAGTACTTC - TRBJ2-7 TRBV3-1 TRBD2
CASSLAQTGGYEQYF TGTGCCAGCAGCTTAGCCCAGACAGGGGGGTACGAGCAGTACTTC - TRBJ2-7 TRBV7-2 TRBD1
CASSLQAGTSGEQYF TGTGCCAGCAGTCTTCAGGCAGGGACCTCTGGCGAGCAGTACTTC - TRBJ2-7 TRBV12-3/TRBV12-4 -
CASSHDRGGTEAFF TGCGCCAGCAGCCACGACAGGGGAGGCACTGAAGCTTTCTTT - TRBJ1-1 TRBV4-1 TRBD1
CASSSGGRELDEQFF TGCGCCAGCAGCTCTGGGGGCCGGGAGTTGGATGAGCAGTTCTTC - TRBJ2-1 TRBV5-1 -
CASSLVAGGLAGRDTQYF TGTGCCAGCAGCTTAGTCGCGGGGGGACTAGCGGGGAGAGATACGCAGTATTTT few TRBJ2-3 TRBV7-2 TRBD2
CSARDGGTLGYGYTF TGCAGTGCTAGAGATGGGGGGACCCTTGGCTATGGCTACACCTTC few TRBJ1-2 TRBV20-1 -
CATSRDRAGANYGYTF TGTGCCACCAGCAGAGATCGGGCAGGGGCTAACTATGGCTACACCTTC few TRBJ1-2 TRBV15 -
CAIASVGGADTQYF TGTGCCATCGCGAGCGTAGGGGGGGCAGATACGCAGTATTTT - TRBJ2-3 TRBV2 -
CASSQDRARNYEQYF TGTGCCAGCAGCCAAGATCGAGCTAGGAACTACGAGCAGTACTTC few TRBJ2-7 TRBV3-1 -
CASIREGALAADTQYF TGTGCCAGCATCCGGGAGGGGGCACTGGCCGCAGATACGCAGTATTTT - TRBJ2-3 TRBV6-6 -
CASSADGTNYGYTF TGTGCCAGCAGCGCGGACGGTACTAACTATGGCTACACCTTC few TRBJ1-2 TRBV9 -
CATGDGAVYGYTF TGTGCCACCGGAGATGGGGCGGTCTATGGCTACACCTTC - TRBJ1-2 TRBV15 -
CASSDHRDRGYEQYF TGTGCCAGCTCAGACCATCGGGACAGAGGTTACGAGCAGTACTTC - TRBJ2-7 TRBV18 TRBD1
CASSSQGAGHYEQYF TGTGCCAGCAGCTCGCAGGGGGCTGGGCACTACGAGCAGTACTTC once TRBJ2-7 TRBV7-9 TRBD1
CSARSGTGGSNEQFF TGCAGTGCTAGATCCGGGACAGGGGGCTCTAATGAGCAGTTCTTC - TRBJ2-1 TRBV20-1 TRBD1
CSVEELAGGNEQYF TGCAGCGTTGAAGAATTGGCAGGGGGCAACGAGCAGTACTTC few TRBJ2-7 TRBV29-1 TRBD1
CASSDRRQGTEAFF TGTGCCAGCAGTGACAGACGACAGGGCACTGAAGCTTTCTTT - TRBJ1-1 TRBV6-1 TRBD1
CASGRTGVDTGELFF TGTGCCAGCGGTAGGACAGGGGTTGACACCGGGGAGCTGTTTTTT once TRBJ2-2 TRBV12-3/TRBV12-4 TRBD1
CASSQGRVEEQYF TGTGCCAGCAGCCAAGGACGGGTGGAAGAGCAGTACTTC - TRBJ2-5 TRBV28 -
CASSPRAGSDTQYF TGTGCCAGCAGCCCCCGAGCCGGCTCAGATACGCAGTATTTT many TRBJ2-3 TRBV7-9 -
CASSPTSRIYNEQFF TGTGCCAGCAGCCCAACAAGCAGAATCTACAATGAGCAGTTCTTC - TRBJ2-1 TRBV7-9 -
CASSLWVSGATDTQYF TGCGCCAGCAGCTTGTGGGTATCGGGGGCAACAGATACGCAGTATTTT few TRBJ2-3 TRBV5-1 -
CASSFSGPQYF TGTGCCAGCAGTTTCAGCGGGCCGCAGTACTTC - TRBJ2-7 TRBV12-3/TRBV12-4 -
CASSLAGGKSYTF TGCGCCAGCAGCTTGGCCGGGGGGAAAAGCTACACCTTC few TRBJ1-2 TRBV5-1 -
CSARAQGIGTDTQYF TGCAGTGCTCGCGCACAGGGGATTGGCACAGATACGCAGTATTTT - TRBJ2-3 TRBV20-1 TRBD1
CASSPSSRGDTQYF TGTGCCAGCAGTCCCTCCTCCCGGGGCGATACGCAGTATTTT - TRBJ2-3 TRBV12-3/TRBV12-4 -
CASSSRRTDGTSGSDREQFF TGCGCCAGCAGCTCCAGACGGACGGATGGGACTAGCGGGAGCGACCGTGAGCAGTTCTTC - TRBJ2-1 TRBV5-1 TRBD2
CASSSSGGAGNEQFF TGTGCCAGCAGCTCTTCAGGGGGCGCAGGTAATGAGCAGTTCTTC - TRBJ2-1 TRBV5-1 TRBD1
CASSRRVSRQPQHF TGTGCCAGCAGCCGCAGGGTGTCACGGCAGCCCCAGCATTTT - TRBJ1-5 TRBV2 -
CAISEARDEQYF TGTGCCATCAGTGAGGCACGGGACGAGCAGTACTTC many TRBJ2-7 TRBV10-3 -